Sequencing of this TCR beta chain was carried out in a study of type 1 and type 2 diabetes patients. Study-level information: Magnetic bead positive selection isolated CD4+ or CD8+ T cells from PBMCs.

Genomic DNA was the PCR template. Multiplex PCR with 30 forward and 13 reverse primers amplified the TCR beta CDR3. TCRdb re-called the multiplex PCR reads through MiXCR, storing one row per CDR3 protein. The top ten clones hold roughly an eighth of a sample with about 270,000 distinct CDR3 sequences, around 47% of them seen once. Each participant gave about 9.4 milliliters of peripheral blood. CDR1 MDHEN and CDR2 SYDVKM come from the germline V gene. The V and J ends lost 10 bases and 0 bases, in that order; junction bases with no gene match: 8. The length of the CDR3 is 14 residues. The sample consisted of peripheral blood mononuclear cells (PBMCs). The rearrangement links TRBV28 to TRBJ1-1; 7 bases match TRBD1. The receptor's source is a man between 18 and 35 years old with type 2 diabetes. The CDR3 here is CATELDRLNTEAFF. The CDR3 nucleotides are TGTGCCACTGAGTTGGACAGGCTGAACACTGAAGCTTTCTTT.